This T cell receptor (beta chain) was found in a study of tumor-infiltrating lymphocytes in localized non-small cell lung cancer (dated by TCRdb to the early 2020s). Study-level background: Patients whose samples were collected after neoadjuvant chemotherapy, as well as both smokers and never-smokers and several histologies, were included in the cohort. A total of approximately 55 patients were part of the paired comparison of immunoSEQ T-cell fraction between tumor and uninvolved lung. Alongside flow cytometry, multiplex immunofluorescence, RNA-seq, exome sequencing and proteomics, TCR sequencing was applied to the same patients as one of several integrated assays. Each patient contributed resected tumor tissue and uninvolved lung tissue from the same patient, described as non-adjacent to the tumor. The overall ICON cohort comprised fewer than 170 surgical patients with localized non-small cell lung cancer whose tumors were resected.

Overall study results and their limits: Assay coverage varied across patients depending on available tissue quantity, so only a subset of the cohort had TCR sequencing. The TCR-derived T-cell fraction showed no difference between the flow cytometry-defined immunotypes IM1 (good prognosis) and IM2 (poor prognosis). Higher T cell infiltration in tumors than in uninvolved lung tissue was supported by TCRbeta sequencing, consistent with immunofluorescence CD3 counts. Different pieces of the same tissue were used for different assays, so technical variation could not be separated from intratumor heterogeneity.

TCR sequencing with the immunoSEQ assay provided the T-cell fraction in tumor and uninvolved lung tissue. Concerning the study's data processing: For survival analysis, patients were divided into high (upper tertile) and low (lower two tertiles) T-cell fraction groups, which were compared by log-rank test. A signed-rank test was used to check for differences in T-cell fraction between paired tumor and uninvolved lung. TCRdb carries this immuneACCESS record with in-frame sequences only. Its versions omit some clonotypes, under half of them owing to an unresolved V gene in the studies checked, with the rest unexplained. V, J and clone size derive from that table, while D and trimming were established from the DNA sequence. In all, the sample holds 2,900 or so clones, and 50% to 60% of those were seen once. The ten largest clones represent 21% of the sample. Enrollment in ICON was initiated in the first half of 2016, and the last patient was enrolled in 2018. From a subcohort of 75 to 90 patients, fresh tumor and matched uninvolved tissue were collected for in-depth immune analyses, including TCR sequencing. DNA isolated from bulk tissue, without cell sorting, was used for TCR sequencing.

For CDR1 and CDR2, the germline V gene lists MNHEY and SVGAGI. The CDR3, from cysteine to phenylalanine, totals 13 residues. Left in the record is the CDR3 DNA by itself, 39 bases read in frame from the first base. V loses 4 bases, J loses 5 bases, and the germline ends lie 11 bases apart. Turning to this clone: Its antigen is unknown. Base qualities are not recorded, but no much larger clone differs from it by a single base.

This chain joins TRBV6-5 to TRBJ1-2, and the D gene may be TRBD1, 5 bases matching. Sequencing used uninvolved lung tissue not adjacent to the tumor. The receptor comes from a human donor with non-small cell lung cancer. This receptor has the CDR3 CASSSFGGYGYTF. The DNA sequence reads TGTGCCAGCAGTTCCTTCGGGGGGTATGGCTACACCTTC.